This TCR beta chain stems from a study of T-cell reconstitution after alpha-beta-depleted transplantation in children. As regards this clonotype: What it recognizes is unknown.

The authors prepared the TCRbeta library with unique molecular identifiers. TCRdb analysed the PCR reads with MiXCR anew, one entry per CDR3 protein. The data contain 800,000 to 1,000,000 distinct CDR3 sequences, around 30% of them singletons. Study results and limitations: Alpha-beta T cells about two months after transplant reportedly derived from several hundred expanded graft clones. After one year, T-cell counts and TCRbeta diversity mostly came from new T cells. High day-60 TCRbeta diversity in some patients came from surviving recipient T cells and thymic progenitors.

The germline CDR1 and CDR2 sequences are SGHRS and YFSETQ. The CDR3 runs 15 residues. Trimming cost V 1 base and J 5 bases, with 13 bases left between them. The V gene is TRBV5-1, the J gene TRBJ2-1; D is perhaps TRBD1 (5 bases). The clonotype comes from a boy younger than two who had a stem cell transplant for SCID, so the T cells may come from the graft donor. The sequences come from PBMCs, mostly from graft donor cells, collected 360 days after TCRalphabeta/CD19-depleted stem cell transplant. The CDR3: CASSLYRTANNEQFF. The DNA of the CDR3 is TGCGCCAGCAGCTTGTACAGGACGGCCAACAATGAGCAGTTCTTC.